These 23 T cell receptor beta chains share one sample of origin, sequenced in a study of T cell responses to AZD1222 COVID-19 vaccine. Data came from immunoSEQ multiplex PCR; TCRdb stores just in-frame clones and leaves some out. Here the sample spans some 130,000 clones, roughly 93% being singletons. The input for sequencing was peripheral blood, taken 28 days after the second AZD1222 dose. The receptors were sampled from an adult who received the AZD1222 COVID-19 vaccine.

Only one count was recorded for this clone. Here the CDR3 DNA reads TGTGCCAGCAGCTCCCGGGACTTCAACACCGGGGAGCTGTTTTTT. This encodes CASSSRDFNTGELFF. The gene calls are TRBV11-3 and TRBJ2-2; TRBD2 is a possible D gene (6 bases). The CDR3 is 15 residues long. V was pared by 4 bases and J by 2 bases, with 11 bases between. From germline, CDR1 is SGHNT and CDR2 YENEEA.

This chain uses TRBV2 with TRBJ1-2; 10 nucleotides line up with TRBD1. Germline assignment: CDR1 SNHLY and CDR2 FYNNEI. The junction had 6 bases not matched to a gene; V was cut back by 4 bases and J by 4 bases. The CDR3 has 15 amino acids. The CDR3 protein is CASSGDRGVSYGYTF. The CDR3 DNA sequence: TGTGCCAGCAGTGGGGACAGGGGAGTTAGCTATGGCTACACCTTC.

V and J are TRBV13 and TRBJ1-1; TRBD1 might be the D (6 bases). CDR1 PRHDT and CDR2 FYEKMQ come from the germline V gene (reference sequence). There are 13 residues in the CDR3. V was trimmed by 5 bases and J by 6 bases, leaving 13 bases between them. As DNA, the CDR3 is TGTGCCAGCAGCGACCCACAGGGCGCTGAAGCTTTCTTT. It translates to CASSDPQGAEAFF.

This chain connects TRBV10-1 to TRBJ1-3; the D is unclear. Germline V gene sequence: CDR1 WNHNN, CDR2 SYGVQD (reference sequence). V lost 1 base and J lost 0, with 19 bases in between. This CDR3 is built from 19 residues. The CDR3 loop reads CASSEFGYGFISSGNTIYF. The CDR3 bases are TGCGCCAGCAGTGAGTTCGGGTATGGGTTCATTTCCTCTGGAAACACCATATATTTT.

CDR3 nucleotide sequence: TGTGCCTGGAGTGTAGGGGACAGGGCGATTTATCTGGGCTACACCTTC. This encodes CAWSVGDRAIYLGYTF. The chain combines TRBV30 with TRBJ1-2, with TRBD1 identical over 9 bases. Germline loops: CDR1 GTSNPN, CDR2 SVGIG (reference sequence). Trimming cost V 0 bases and J 8 bases; bases outside gene matches: 13. This CDR3 region has 16 residues. Using reference TRBV30 and TRBJ1-2 for the parts outside the CDR3, the full variable domain is SQTIHQWPATLVQPVGSPLSLECTVEGTSNPNLYWYRQAAGRGLQLLFYSVGIGQISSEVPQNLSASRPQDRQFILSSKKLLLSDSGFYLCAWSVGDRAIYLGYTFGSGTRLTVV.

The gene calls are TRBV5-5 and TRBJ1-5; D might be TRBD1 (5 bases). The V gene lost 3 bases and the J gene lost 1 base, with 8 bases spanning the gap. The CDR3 spans 14 residues. The germline V gene encodes CDR1 SGHKS and CDR2 YYEKEE (reference sequence). CDR3 in amino acids: CASSWGISNQPQHF. In DNA form, the CDR3 reads TGTGCCAGCAGCTGGGGGATCAGCAATCAGCCCCAGCATTTT.

The rearrangement joins TRBV11-2 to TRBJ2-1; D tentatively fits TRBD1 or TRBD2 (5 bases each). CDR1 is SGHAT, CDR2 FQNNGV, per germline. V was clipped by 2 bases and J by 5 bases, with 13 bases between them. This CDR3 region has 15 residues. The CDR3: CASSLWDGVNNEQFF. Here the CDR3 DNA reads TGTGCCAGCAGCTTATGGGACGGGGTAAACAATGAGCAGTTCTTC.

The gene calls are TRBV28 and TRBJ1-2; D possibly corresponds to TRBD1 (5 bases). The V end was cut by 7 bases, the J end by 6 bases, with 15 bases between. The CDR3 has 13 amino acids. Germline CDR1 reads MDHEN; CDR2 reads SYDVKM. CDR3 in DNA: TGTGCCAGCACTTATCGGGGCGACGATGGCTACACCTTC. As protein: CASTYRGDDGYTF.

The chain employs TRBV12-3 or TRBV12-4 and TRBJ1-4; a possible D gene is TRBD1 (5 bases). This CDR3 spans 12 amino acids. Between the trimmed V and J ends, which lost 7 bases and 8 bases, there was a span of 11 bases. The CDR3 is CASTSKGEKLFF. CDR3 DNA sequence: TGTGCCAGCACCTCCAAGGGGGAAAAACTGTTTTTT.

The rearrangement links TRBV6-5 to TRBJ1-3; D is unresolved. Germline CDR1 MNHEY, CDR2 SVGAGI. V lost 5 bases and J lost 7, with 6 bases in between. The CDR3 runs 11 residues. CDR3 in amino acids: CASSTRNTIYF. In DNA, the CDR3 is TGTGCCAGCAGTACTCGGAACACCATATATTTT.

The chain couples TRBV11-3 to TRBJ1-1; TRBD1 aligns across 7 bases. CDR1 and CDR2 from the germline V gene are SGHNT and YENEEA. V lost 1 base and J lost 2; bases outside the gene matches: 7. CDR3 length equals 16 residues. The CDR3 DNA reads TGTGCCAGCAGCTTAGGACAGGGTAGTCCAAACACTGAAGCTTTCTTT. As protein: CASSLGQGSPNTEAFF.

In its sample, this clone was seen once. J is TRBJ1-3 and V is TRBV9; 10 positions match TRBD1. The trim removed 4 bases at V and 7 bases at J, leaving 20 bases unmatched. The CDR3 totals 19 residues. Looked up from germline, CDR1 is SGDLS and CDR2 is YYNGEE. The CDR3 sequence: CASSPRPGTGEVRRNTIYF. Here the CDR3 DNA reads TGTGCCAGCAGCCCCCGTCCCGGGACAGGGGAAGTAAGAAGGAACACCATATATTTT.

This clone appeared a few times. The V gene is TRBV24-1, the J gene TRBJ2-1; the D call may be TRBD1 or TRBD2 (7 bases each). With 6 bases removed from V and 8 bases from J, the gap between germline ends came to 10 bases. The CDR3 is 12 amino acids. Germline V gene sequence: CDR1 KGHDR, CDR2 SFDVKD. The CDR3 DNA follows: TGTGCCACCAGTCCAGGGGGGGATGAGCAGTTCTTC. It codes for CATSPGGDEQFF.

The genes are TRBV12-3 or TRBV12-4 and TRBJ1-5; TRBD1 might be the D (5 bases). The CDR3 is 11 amino acids. V gave up 5 bases and J gave up 6 bases, with 5 bases separating them. CDR3: CASSQGQPQHF. For the CDR3, the DNA is TGTGCCAGCAGTCAGGGTCAGCCCCAGCATTTT.

The genes are TRBV13 and TRBJ1-4; no firm D call. The CDR3 spans 13 residues. The V gene lost 2 bases and the J gene lost 8 bases, with 9 bases spanning the gap. CDR1 and CDR2 from the germline V gene are PRHDT and FYEKMQ (reference sequence). The CDR3 here is CASSLSPEEKLFF. The CDR3 DNA follows: TGTGCCAGCAGCTTATCGCCCGAGGAAAAACTGTTTTTT.

The chain is built from TRBV29-1 and TRBJ2-1, with 9 bases aligning to TRBD2. In germline, CDR1 is SQVTM, CDR2 ANQGSEA. V lost 5 bases to trimming and J lost 2 bases; unmatched junction nucleotides: 1. The CDR3 covers 13 residues. CDR3 nucleotides: TGCAGCGTTATAGCGGGGGCCTACAATGAGCAGTTCTTC. Amino acids: CSVIAGAYNEQFF.

V and J are TRBV3-1 (or the pseudogene TRBV3-2) and TRBJ1-5; no firm D call. V lost 0 bases to trimming and J lost 5 bases, with 8 bases between them. Germline V lookup: CDR1 LGHDT, CDR2 YNNKEL (reference sequence). CDR3 length: 14 residues. The CDR3 here is CASSQDRRHQPQHF. In nucleotides, the CDR3 is TGTGCCAGCAGCCAAGATCGGAGGCATCAGCCCCAGCATTTT.

About this clone itself: The germline gene is not matched at one end of the junction; a read error may be the cause. The chain carries TRBV27 and TRBJ1-2; 9 nucleotides align to TRBD1. CDR1 is MNHEY, CDR2 SMNVEV, per germline (reference sequence). The CDR3 is 15 residues long. CDR3 DNA sequence: TGTGCCAGCGGTTTCCCAGGACAGGGGACCTATGGCTACACCTTC. Translation gives CASGFPGQGTYGYTF.

This chain joins TRBV30 and TRBJ1-5; D is perhaps TRBD1 (6 bases). Trimming pared 2 bases from V and 9 bases from J, leaving 20 bases between. CDR3 length: 15 amino acids. Germline CDR1 GTSNPN, CDR2 SVGIG (reference sequence). The CDR3 nucleotides are TGTGCCTGGAGTAAGGGGGTCAACGGATTTTGGCCCCAGCATTTT. It specifies CAWSKGVNGFWPQHF. Filled out from reference TRBV30 and TRBJ1-5, the complete variable domain reads SQTIHQWPATLVQPVGSPLSLECTVEGTSNPNLYWYRQAAGRGLQLLFYSVGIGQISSEVPQNLSASRPQDRQFILSSKKLLLSDSGFYLCAWSKGVNGFWPQHFGDGTRLSIL.

The chain joins TRBV5-1 to TRBJ1-1; D gene uncertain. CDR3 length: 12 residues. V lost 4 bases, J lost 8 bases, and 12 bases lay in between. Germline V gene data show CDR1 as SGHRS and CDR2 as YFSETQ. CDR3 residues: CASSLPSDEAFF. The CDR3 DNA follows: TGCGCCAGCAGCCTACCGTCCGACGAAGCTTTCTTT.

The genes are TRBV19 and TRBJ2-3; tentative D call: TRBD2 (6 bases). Germline assignment: CDR1 LNHDA and CDR2 SQIVND (reference sequence). V lost 5 bases to trimming and J lost 1 base, with 22 bases between them. The CDR3 runs 18 residues. The CDR3 spells CASSFTQEDYTGTDTQYF. CDR3 bases: TGTGCCAGTAGTTTTACACAAGAGGACTACACAGGCACAGATACGCAGTATTTT.

V gene TRBV18 combines with J gene TRBJ1-2; no clear D. The CDR3 spans 13 residues. The V gene's germline CDR1 is KGHSH and CDR2 LQKENI. V lost 3 bases, J lost 4 bases, and 9 bases lay in between. The CDR3 DNA is TGTGCCAGCTCACCGGATGAACTCTATGGCTACACCTTC. Translated, it gives CASSPDELYGYTF.

The V and J genes are TRBV2 and TRBJ2-5; the D gene could be TRBD1 or TRBD2 (6 bases each). CDR3 length: 13 residues. V shed 8 bases and J shed 3 bases, with 13 bases lying between them. Germline V gene data show CDR1 as SNHLY and CDR2 as FYNNEI. CDR3 nucleotides: TGTGCCAGCGCCGTAGGGGGGAAAGAGACCCAGTACTTC. This encodes CASAVGGKETQYF.